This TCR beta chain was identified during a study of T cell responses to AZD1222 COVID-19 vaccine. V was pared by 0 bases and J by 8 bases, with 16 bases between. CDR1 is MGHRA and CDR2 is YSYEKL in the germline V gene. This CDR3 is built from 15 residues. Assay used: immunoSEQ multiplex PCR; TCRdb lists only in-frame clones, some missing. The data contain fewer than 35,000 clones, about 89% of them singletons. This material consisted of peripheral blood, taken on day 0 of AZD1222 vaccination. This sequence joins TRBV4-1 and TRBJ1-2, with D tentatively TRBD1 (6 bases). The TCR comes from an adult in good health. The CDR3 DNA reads TGCGCCAGCAGCCAAGATCCGGGAGGGGGTAGGGGCTACACCTTC. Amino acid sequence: CASSQDPGGGRGYTF.